The 15 T cell receptor beta chains in this list originate from one sample, sequenced in a study of T cell responses to AZD1222 COVID-19 vaccine. Only in-frame clones appear in the TCRdb table, and some are missing; sequencing was by immunoSEQ multiplex PCR. The sample has 75,000 to 90,000 clones; under 95% are singletons. This specimen consisted of peripheral blood, obtained 28 days after the second AZD1222 dose. Receptor source: an adult who received the AZD1222 COVID-19 vaccine.

This rearrangement joins TRBV13 to TRBJ2-3, with 7 positions matching TRBD2. V was pared by 5 bases and J by 4 bases, with 21 bases of the junction left unmatched. Germline V gene lookup returns CDR1 PRHDT and CDR2 FYEKMQ (reference sequence). The CDR3 has 19 amino acids. The CDR3, as DNA: TGTGCCAGCAGCCAAACCAAGGATCTAGCGGCCGATTCTCCAGATACGCAGTATTTT. Its translation is CASSQTKDLAADSPDTQYF.

The chain uses TRBV9 and TRBJ2-5, with 8 bases matching TRBD2. V lost 0 bases and J lost 5; bases outside the gene matches: 6. This CDR3 contains 15 residues. Per the germline V gene, CDR1 is SGDLS and CDR2 is YYNGEE. CDR3 sequence reads: CASSVAGGAGETQYF. The CDR3 nucleotides are TGTGCCAGCAGCGTAGCGGGAGGGGCTGGGGAGACCCAGTACTTC.

This chain joins TRBV7-9 and TRBJ2-5; TRBD1 agrees at 8 bases. Germline CDR1 SEHNR, CDR2 FQNEAQ (reference sequence). This CDR3 contains 14 residues. The V and J ends lost 5 bases and 2 bases, in that order; junction bases with no gene match: 4. CDR3 bases: TGTGCCAGCAGCCAGCAGGGGGCTCAAGAGACCCAGTACTTC. It yields the protein CASSQQGAQETQYF.

The chain recombines TRBV19 with TRBJ2-2; D remains ambiguous. The germline CDR1 and CDR2 sequences are LNHDA and SQIVND (reference sequence). V was cut by 5 bases and J by 7 bases, with 8 bases left in between. This CDR3 spans 12 amino acids. The DNA for the CDR3 is TGTGCCAGTAGTTCTCGTGGCGGGGAGCTGTTTTTT. Encoded protein: CASSSRGGELFF.

The chain is built from TRBV5-1 and TRBJ1-4; TRBD1 is a possible D gene (5 bases). V was clipped by 0 bases and J by 8 bases, with 11 bases between them. In germline, CDR1 is SGHRS, CDR2 YFSETQ. This CDR3 has 14 residues. CDR3 nucleotides: TGCGCCAGCAGCTTGGGCCAGGGTGGGGAAAAACTGTTTTTT. Translation: CASSLGQGGEKLFF.

In nucleotides, the CDR3 is TGTGCCAGCAAAGGCGCAGGGATGAACTATGGCTACACCTTC. Its translation is CASKGAGMNYGYTF. This chain links TRBV5-6 with TRBJ1-2; weak D call: TRBD1 (5 bases). The V and J ends lost 6 bases and 2 bases respectively, with 14 bases between them. This CDR3 comprises 14 residues. Germline CDR1 and CDR2: SGHDT and YYEEEE.

This rearrangement joins TRBV10-3 to TRBJ1-2; D gene uncertain. CDR1 ENHRY and CDR2 SYGVKD come from the germline V gene. This CDR3 has 13 amino acids. V shed 6 bases and J shed 5 bases, with 13 bases lying between them. The CDR3 DNA reads as TGTGCCATCAGGGCAGATATCTTTTATGGCTACACCTTC. Translating it yields CAIRADIFYGYTF.

This chain links TRBV10-1 with TRBJ2-5; D not resolved. V lost 2 bases to trimming and J lost 7 bases, with 11 bases between them. Per the germline V gene, CDR1 is WNHNN and CDR2 is SYGVQD (reference sequence). This CDR3 contains 13 residues. Here the CDR3 DNA reads TGCGCCAGCAGTGAGGGTACCGGCGGGACCCAGTACTTC. Translation gives CASSEGTGGTQYF.

V is TRBV5-1 and J is TRBJ2-3; the match to TRBD1 covers 8 bases. Germline V gene lookup returns CDR1 SGHRS and CDR2 YFSETQ. The length of the CDR3 is 15 residues. V lost 3 bases, J lost 0 bases, and 3 bases stayed unmatched. CDR3 loop: CASSYQGASTDTQYF. Written as DNA, the CDR3 is TGCGCCAGCAGCTACCAGGGGGCTAGCACAGATACGCAGTATTTT.

DNA of the CDR3: TGTGCCAGCAGCGTAGGTAACGTCAACTATGGCTACACCTTC. Its translation is CASSVGNVNYGYTF. V is TRBV9 and J is TRBJ1-2; D remains ambiguous. Germline V gene data show CDR1 as SGDLS and CDR2 as YYNGEE. V lost 0 bases and J lost 2, with 8 bases in between. The CDR3 is 14 amino acids.

This sequence joins TRBV28 and TRBJ1-2, with D possibly being TRBD1 (6 bases). Germline values: CDR1 MDHEN, CDR2 SYDVKM. This CDR3 comprises 14 residues. Between the trimmed V and J ends, which lost 2 bases and 5 bases, there was a span of 12 bases. The CDR3 protein is CASSLRGLPYGYTF. CDR3 DNA sequence: TGTGCCAGCAGTTTACGGGGGCTGCCTTATGGCTACACCTTC.

The genes are TRBV23-1 and TRBJ2-5, with TRBD2 matching 9 bases. Being an ORF, TRBV23-1 has a function that is uncertain. Losses at the gene ends were 4 bases for V and 5 bases for J; bases not matched to a gene: 23. The CDR3 covers 20 residues. CDR3 loop: CASSPLSGVRGLAGGETQYF. Written as DNA, the CDR3 is TGCGCCAGCAGTCCCCTATCCGGGGTCCGGGGGTTGGCGGGAGGGGAGACCCAGTACTTC.

The chain recombines TRBV6-2 or TRBV6-3 with TRBJ2-3; 8 bases fit TRBD2. V lost 0 bases, J lost 1 base, and 15 bases stayed unmatched. The CDR3 is 20 amino acids. CDR1 is MNHEY, CDR2 SVGEGT, per germline. The chain's CDR3 is CASSYSLQREIWLGTDTQYF. CDR3 DNA sequence: TGTGCCAGCAGTTACTCGCTTCAGCGGGAGATTTGGTTGGGCACAGATACGCAGTATTTT.

The rearrangement joins TRBV9 to TRBJ1-1; D possibly corresponds to TRBD1 (5 bases). Germline V gene lookup returns CDR1 SGDLS and CDR2 YYNGEE. V gave up 0 bases and J gave up 6 bases, with 9 bases separating them. The CDR3 runs to 13 residues. CDR3: CASSVGGWAEAFF. CDR3 DNA sequence: TGTGCCAGCAGCGTAGGGGGGTGGGCTGAAGCTTTCTTT.

This rearrangement joins TRBV6-5 to TRBJ2-5; 8 bases are shared with TRBD1. The germline CDR1 and CDR2 sequences are MNHEY and SVGAGI. This CDR3 comprises 15 residues. V shed 6 bases and J 2 bases; nucleotides not matched to a gene: 8. The CDR3 protein is CASRNRDRGQETQYF. In DNA form, the CDR3 reads TGTGCCAGCAGAAACCGTGACAGGGGACAAGAGACCCAGTACTTC.